These T cell receptor beta chains were read from a single sample in a study of blood T cell repertoires in COVID-19. Generated by immunoSEQ multiplex PCR, the TCRdb table keeps only in-frame clones and is missing some. This sample carries approximately 11,000 clones, 70% to 80% of them seen once, and the ten largest clones take approximately 6.1%. Sequencing was performed on peripheral blood. These receptors were collected from a man aged 60 to 75 with COVID-19, enrolled during active disease. The CDR3 runs from the conserved cysteine through the conserved F or W. D genes are given only for firm matches. Rows may omit the clone size; those that give it use once, few, many or a size class.

size	V	J	D	CDR3	DNA
few	TRBV6-5	TRBJ2-5	.	CASYRSYQETQYF	TGTGCCAGCTACAGGTCGTACCAAGAGACCCAGTACTTC
.	TRBV19	TRBJ2-4	.	CASSSGLSLAKNIQYF	TGTGCCAGTAGTAGTGGACTATCTCTAGCCAAAAACATTCAGTACTTC
.	TRBV19	TRBJ2-5	TRBD1	CASSNLMTGLQETQYF	TGTGCCAGTAGCAATTTGATGACAGGGCTACAAGAGACCCAGTACTTC
.	TRBV2	TRBJ1-4	.	CASSEAGHEKLFF	TGTGCCAGCAGTGAGGCAGGGCATGAAAAACTGTTTTTT
.	TRBV29-1	TRBJ2-3	TRBD2	CSGEERGGFDTQYF	TGCAGCGGCGAGGAGCGGGGGGGCTTTGATACGCAGTATTTT
once	TRBV6-5	TRBJ1-5	.	CASTSTHSNQPQHF	TGTGCCAGCACCTCGACTCATAGCAATCAGCCCCAGCATTTT
.	TRBV15	TRBJ1-1	TRBD1	CATSRDFEWTGVYTEAFF	TGTGCCACCAGCAGAGATTTTGAATGGACAGGGGTGTACACTGAAGCTTTCTTT
.	TRBV3-1/TRBV3-2	TRBJ1-4	.	CASNSPGEKLFF	TGTGCCAGCAACAGCCCAGGGGAAAAACTGTTTTTT
.	TRBV5-4	TRBJ2-2	TRBD1	CASRDRLKDTGELFF	TGTGCCAGCAGGGACAGGCTGAAGGACACCGGGGAGCTGTTTTTT
.	TRBV6-2/TRBV6-3	TRBJ2-1	TRBD2	CASSYPIPRTSGRAGEQFF	TGTGCCAGCAGTTACCCTATACCTAGGACTAGCGGGAGGGCCGGTGAGCAGTTCTTC
.	TRBV5-8	TRBJ2-1	TRBD2	CASSPGTSGYNEQFF	TGTGCCAGCAGCCCCGGGACTAGCGGTTACAATGAGCAGTTCTTC
once	TRBV6-2/TRBV6-3	TRBJ2-5	.	CASSPFWEIQETQYF	TGTGCCAGCAGTCCGTTTTGGGAGATCCAAGAGACCCAGTACTTC
.	TRBV6-5	TRBJ1-6	TRBD1	CASSYKQGSPLHF	TGTGCCAGCAGTTACAAACAGGGGTCACCCCTCCACTTT
.	TRBV11-3	TRBJ2-5	TRBD1	CASLWTGDIETQYF	TGTGCCAGCCTCTGGACAGGGGATATAGAGACCCAGTACTTC
once	TRBV27	TRBJ1-1	TRBD1	CASSWRQGRTEAFF	TGTGCCAGCAGTTGGAGACAGGGTCGCACTGAAGCTTTCTTT
.	TRBV9	TRBJ2-3	.	CASSVGGLGTDTQYF	TGTGCCAGCAGCGTAGGAGGGCTAGGGACAGATACGCAGTATTTT
.	TRBV28	TRBJ2-3	TRBD2	CASSFLGLAQRVDTQYF	TGTGCCAGCAGTTTCCTGGGACTAGCTCAGAGAGTGGATACGCAGTATTTT
.	TRBV5-1	TRBJ2-3	TRBD2	CASSFLVPAGGSTDTQYF	TGCGCCAGCAGCTTTCTAGTTCCGGCGGGGGGGAGCACAGATACGCAGTATTTT
.	TRBV28	TRBJ1-5	TRBD1	CASKLGQGNQPQHF	TGTGCCAGCAAACTTGGACAGGGCAATCAGCCCCAGCATTTT
.	TRBV6-5	TRBJ1-1	TRBD1	CASRGTGGAGEAFF	TGTGCCAGCAGGGGAACAGGGGGCGCGGGGGAAGCTTTCTTT
.	TRBV6-6	TRBJ2-5	.	CASIPARGQSTQYF	TGTGCCAGCATCCCTGCCCGGGGACAAAGTACCCAGTACTTC
few	TRBV24-1	TRBJ2-3	TRBD2	CASGASGVATDTQYF	TGTGCCAGCGGGGCCAGCGGGGTGGCCACAGATACGCAGTATTTT
few	TRBV6-5	TRBJ2-2	TRBD2	CASSSGGNTGELFF	TGTGCCAGCAGTAGCGGGGGGAACACCGGGGAGCTGTTTTTT
.	TRBV29-1	TRBJ1-1	TRBD1	CSVHDRGAFF	TGCAGCGTGCATGACAGGGGGGCTTTCTTT
few	TRBV7-9	TRBJ1-2	.	CASSGAVLNYGYTF	TGTGCCAGCAGCGGGGCCGTTCTTAACTATGGCTACACCTTC
few	TRBV15	TRBJ1-1	.	CATSRGAGRNTEAFF	TGTGCCACCAGCAGAGGGGCGGGTAGGAACACTGAAGCTTTCTTT
once	TRBV6-6	TRBJ1-2	TRBD1	CASSYGGTGALGYTF	TGTGCCAGCAGTTACGGCGGGACAGGAGCTTTGGGCTACACCTTC
.	TRBV29-1	TRBJ1-2	.	CSALDRLNYGYTF	TGCAGCGCCCTGGACAGATTAAACTATGGCTACACCTTC
.	TRBV4-2	TRBJ2-2	TRBD2	CASSPEREGNPGELFF	TGTGCCAGCAGCCCGGAGCGGGAGGGCAACCCCGGGGAGCTGTTTTTT
.	TRBV6-4	TRBJ2-1	TRBD2	CASSDSTSGSNEQFF	TGTGCCAGCAGTGACTCGACTAGCGGGAGCAATGAGCAGTTCTTC
.	TRBV6-5	TRBJ2-3	.	CASRATSSTDTQYF	TGTGCCAGCAGGGCGACTTCGAGCACAGATACGCAGTATTTT
.	TRBV6-1	TRBJ2-4	.	CASSEVGRRQNIQYF	TGTGCCAGCAGTGAAGTGGGGAGGAGGCAAAACATTCAGTACTTC
once	TRBV19	TRBJ1-1	TRBD1	CASDRGQGTEAFF	TGTGCCAGCGACAGGGGGCAGGGCACTGAAGCTTTCTTT
.	TRBV5-1	TRBJ2-2	TRBD2	CASSLAVSGGSGELFF	TGCGCCAGCAGCTTGGCCGTTAGCGGGGGTTCCGGGGAGCTGTTTTTT
.	TRBV5-6	TRBJ1-2	.	CASSTAVGVSYGYTF	TGTGCCAGCAGCACGGCGGTCGGGGTGAGCTATGGCTACACCTTC
.	TRBV5-1	TRBJ2-1	TRBD2	CASSSGLAGVANEQFF	TGCGCCAGCAGCTCCGGACTAGCGGGGGTCGCGAATGAGCAGTTCTTC